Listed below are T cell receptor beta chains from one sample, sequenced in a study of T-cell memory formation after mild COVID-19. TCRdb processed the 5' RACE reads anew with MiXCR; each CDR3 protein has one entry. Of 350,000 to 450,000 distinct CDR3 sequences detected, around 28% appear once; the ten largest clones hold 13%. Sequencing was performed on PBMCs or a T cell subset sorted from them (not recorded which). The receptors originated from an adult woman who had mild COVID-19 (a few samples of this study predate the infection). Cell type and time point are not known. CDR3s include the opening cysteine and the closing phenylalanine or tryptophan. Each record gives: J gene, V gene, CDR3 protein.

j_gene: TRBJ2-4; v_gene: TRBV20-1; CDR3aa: CSAGFTLAKNIQYF
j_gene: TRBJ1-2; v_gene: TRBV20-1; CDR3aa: CSARVNRERGYTF
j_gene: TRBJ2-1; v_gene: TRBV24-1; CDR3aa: CATSDQSGGVYNEQFF
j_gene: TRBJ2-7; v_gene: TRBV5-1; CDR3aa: CASSGQYEQYF
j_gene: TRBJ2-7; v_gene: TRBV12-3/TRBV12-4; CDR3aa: CASSSTGQGDYEQYF
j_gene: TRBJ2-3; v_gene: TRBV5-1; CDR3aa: CASSLGGLASTDTQYF
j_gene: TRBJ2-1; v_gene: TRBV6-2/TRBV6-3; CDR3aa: CASSSGVNEQFF
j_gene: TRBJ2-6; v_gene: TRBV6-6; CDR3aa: CASSPLGDGANVLTF
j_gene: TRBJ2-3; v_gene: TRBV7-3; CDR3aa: CASSPAGREWDTQYF
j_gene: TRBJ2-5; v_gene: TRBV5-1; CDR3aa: CASSLSGLGQETQYF
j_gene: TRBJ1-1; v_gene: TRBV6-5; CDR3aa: CASSYSPGGYGTEAFF
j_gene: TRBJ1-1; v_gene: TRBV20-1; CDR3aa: CSAKEGGPISATEAFF
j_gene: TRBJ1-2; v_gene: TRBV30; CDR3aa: CAWSVLMGYTF
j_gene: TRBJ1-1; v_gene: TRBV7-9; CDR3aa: CASSAWGLRTEAFF
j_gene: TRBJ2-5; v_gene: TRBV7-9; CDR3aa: CASSLLAGSEKTQYF
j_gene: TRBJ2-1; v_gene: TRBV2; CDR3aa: CASSPPGQGLKASGGATYNEQFF
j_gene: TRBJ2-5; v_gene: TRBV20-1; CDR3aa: CSARDYRHQYF
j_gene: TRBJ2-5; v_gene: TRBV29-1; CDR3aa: CSVGGRQETQYF
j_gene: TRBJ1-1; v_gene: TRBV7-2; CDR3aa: CASKLIGGQEAFF
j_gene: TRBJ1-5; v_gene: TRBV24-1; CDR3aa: CATSDSVGDQPQHF
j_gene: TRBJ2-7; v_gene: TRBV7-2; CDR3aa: CASSLGLAEQYF
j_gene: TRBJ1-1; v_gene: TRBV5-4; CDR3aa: CASSLRGGNGTEAFF
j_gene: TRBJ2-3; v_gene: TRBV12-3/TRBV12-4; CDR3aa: CASSLVSTATDTQYF
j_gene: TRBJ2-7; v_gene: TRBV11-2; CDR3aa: CASSRLLRREGRFYEQYF
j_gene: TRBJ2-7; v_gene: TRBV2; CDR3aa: CASSPDRPFYEQYF
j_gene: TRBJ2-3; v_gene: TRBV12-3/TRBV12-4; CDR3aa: CASSSGTSGISTDTQYF
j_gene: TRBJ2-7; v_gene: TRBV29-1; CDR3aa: CSVMTGGSRPYEQYF
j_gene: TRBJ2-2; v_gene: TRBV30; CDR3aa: CAWRPSGELFF
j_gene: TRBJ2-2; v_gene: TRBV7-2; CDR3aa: CASSRNFRGELFF
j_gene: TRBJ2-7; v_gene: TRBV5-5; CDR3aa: CASSLLGGAASVEQYF
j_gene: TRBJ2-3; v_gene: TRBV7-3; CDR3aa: CASSKADTPSTDTQYF
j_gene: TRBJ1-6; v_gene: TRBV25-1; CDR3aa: CASGTAYNSPLHF
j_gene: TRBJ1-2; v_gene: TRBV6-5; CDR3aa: CASRPGSKGGYTF
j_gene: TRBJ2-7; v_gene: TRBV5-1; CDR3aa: CASSPTPGTSGVGEQYF
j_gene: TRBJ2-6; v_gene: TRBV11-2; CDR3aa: CASSLGTGTPGANVLTF
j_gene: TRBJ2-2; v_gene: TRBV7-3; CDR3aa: CASSEGNAGELFF
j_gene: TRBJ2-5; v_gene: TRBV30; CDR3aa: CAWSALGQPSETQYF
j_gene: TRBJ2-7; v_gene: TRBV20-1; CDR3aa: CSARDQGDGGRYEQYF
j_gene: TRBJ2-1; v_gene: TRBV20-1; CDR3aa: CSARELAGVYEQFF
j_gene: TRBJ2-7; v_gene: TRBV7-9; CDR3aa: CASSLRTASYEQYF
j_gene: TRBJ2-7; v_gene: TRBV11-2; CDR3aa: CASSWTGTGEQYF
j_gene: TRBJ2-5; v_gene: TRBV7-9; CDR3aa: CASTEMGSLNQETQYF
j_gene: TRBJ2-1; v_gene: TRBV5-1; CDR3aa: CASSPPTSGGLPYNEQFF
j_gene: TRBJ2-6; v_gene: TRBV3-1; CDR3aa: CASTDGQRHSGANVLTF
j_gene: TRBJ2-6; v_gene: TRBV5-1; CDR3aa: CASSLGLAGSGANVLTF
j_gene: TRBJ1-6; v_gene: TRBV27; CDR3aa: CASSLRGAGRSPLHF
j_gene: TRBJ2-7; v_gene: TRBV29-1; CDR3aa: CSVERQNEQYF
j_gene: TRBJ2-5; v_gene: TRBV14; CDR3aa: CASSPLASSFETQYF
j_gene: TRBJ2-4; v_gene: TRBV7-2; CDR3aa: CASSSPGQGGIQYF
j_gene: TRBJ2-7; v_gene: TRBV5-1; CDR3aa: CASTFGVEGYEQYF
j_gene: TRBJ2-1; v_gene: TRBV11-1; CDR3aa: CASSLGFRSSYNEQFF
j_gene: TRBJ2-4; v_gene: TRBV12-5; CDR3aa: CASGPWTGTENIQYF